This entry lists 9 T cell receptor beta chains sequenced from one sample in a study of control samples from healthy donors and cancer patients. TCRdb's copy holds only in-frame clones and misses some; the assay was immunoSEQ multiplex PCR. The sample has tens of thousands of clones; approximately 94% are singletons. The specimen sequenced was blood. The receptors stem from a woman aged 18-29 years in good health.

This sequence joins TRBV4-1 and TRBJ2-1, with 8 bases lining up with TRBD2. The CDR3 is made up of 17 amino acids. In germline, CDR1 is MGHRA, CDR2 YSYEKL. V lost 0 bases to trimming and J lost 3 bases; unmatched junction nucleotides: 7. Here the CDR3 DNA reads TGCGCCAGCAGCCAAGAGATCGGGGGGGCTCTCTACAATGAGCAGTTCTTC. Its protein product is CASSQEIGGALYNEQFF.

The chain has TRBV2 and TRBJ1-1, with D possibly matching TRBD1 (5 bases). The length of the CDR3 is 13 residues. V was pared by 7 bases and J by 1 base, with 10 bases between. Germline V gene lookup returns CDR1 SNHLY and CDR2 FYNNEI. CDR3 amino acids: CASIFRANTEAFF. In DNA form, the CDR3 reads TGTGCCAGCATCTTCAGGGCGAACACTGAAGCTTTCTTT.

This rearrangement joins TRBV21-1 to TRBJ1-3. TRBV21-1 is listed as a pseudogene. This CDR3 comprises 18 residues. The CDR3 loop is CASSKWGARANSGNTIYF. CDR3 nucleotide sequence: TGTGCCAGCAGCAAATGGGGTGCGAGGGCCAACTCTGGAAACACCATATATTTT.

This chain joins TRBV6-1 and TRBJ2-2; TRBD2 matches at 7 bases. V shed 3 bases, J shed 4 bases, and the junction held 2 bases outside the gene matches. Germline CDR1 MNHNS, CDR2 SASEGT. The CDR3 sequence is 14 residues long. DNA of the CDR3: TGTGCCAGCAGTGATAGACTAGCCACCGGGGAGCTGTTTTTT. Protein: CASSDRLATGELFF.

The sample holds a few counts of this clone. Written as DNA, the CDR3 is TGTGCCAGCAGGGACGAAAGGATAGCTGGCTACACCTTC. It yields the protein CASRDERIAGYTF. This rearrangement joins TRBV6-6 to TRBJ1-2; D unclear. V lost 6 bases to trimming and J lost 7 bases, with 15 bases between them. The germline V gene encodes CDR1 MNHNY and CDR2 SVGAGI (reference sequence). The CDR3 contains 13 residues.

This chain connects TRBV19 to TRBJ1-5, with no clear D. The CDR3 has 12 residues. V shed 5 bases and J shed 6 bases, with 8 bases lying between them. The germline gives CDR1 LNHDA, CDR2 SQIVND (reference sequence). The CDR3 loop reads CASSGVVQPQHF. The CDR3 coding sequence is TGTGCCAGTAGTGGAGTTGTTCAGCCCCAGCATTTT.

The CDR3 region is CASSLVGAFTDTQYF. In DNA form, the CDR3 reads TGTGCCAGCAGCTTAGTAGGGGCCTTCACAGATACGCAGTATTTT. This chain uses TRBV7-2 with TRBJ2-3, with a possible D match to TRBD1 (5 bases). V was cut by 1 base and J by 2 bases, with 10 bases left in between. Germline CDR1 is SGHTA and CDR2 is FQGNSA. The CDR3 sequence is 15 residues long.

The chain is built from TRBV6-5 and TRBJ1-3; D is possibly TRBD1 (6 bases). This CDR3 has 16 amino acids. CDR1 MNHEY and CDR2 SVGAGI come from the germline V gene. The V gene lost 0 bases and the J gene lost 2 bases, with 11 bases spanning the gap. The CDR3 DNA is TGTGCCAGCAGTTACTCTGGTACAGGGACTGGAAACACCATATATTTT. Translation: CASSYSGTGTGNTIYF.

This sequence joins TRBV19 and TRBJ1-1; no clear D gene. CDR1 and CDR2 from the germline V gene are LNHDA and SQIVND (reference sequence). CDR3 length: 15 amino acids. The ends were cut back, 1 base at V and 1 base at J, with 10 bases in the middle. CDR3 nucleotide sequence: TGTGCCAGTAGTATAGGACCCGGGTCGAACACTGAAGCTTTCTTT. It yields the protein CASSIGPGSNTEAFF.